Below are 13 T cell receptor beta chains sequenced from a single sample in a study of T-cell reconstitution after alpha-beta-depleted transplantation in children. Unique molecular identifiers were incorporated into the prepared TCRbeta library. One entry per CDR3 protein results from TCRdb running MiXCR on the PCR reads. Here the sample spans about 600,000 distinct CDR3 sequences, about 23% being singletons. Sequencing used PBMCs, mostly from graft donor cells, obtained 360 days after TCRalphabeta/CD19-depleted stem cell transplant. These receptors all come from a boy in the first two years of life who had a stem cell transplant for acute myeloid leukemia, so the T cells may come from the graft donor.

This clonotype was seen only a few times. The chain couples TRBV7-2 to TRBJ1-1; no reliable D call. Trimming left V 3 bases short and J 11 bases short, with 10 bases between. The CDR3 totals 11 residues. Germline-derived CDR1 and CDR2 are SGHTA and FQGNSA. This CDR3 reads CASSLGAGAFF. CDR3 coding DNA: TGTGCCAGCAGCTTGGGCGCCGGCGCTTTCTTT.

The chain has TRBV20-1 and TRBJ2-3; 7 bases map to TRBD2. This CDR3 comprises 16 residues. The V segment lost 5 bases and the J segment 1 base; nucleotides outside the gene matches: 12. The germline gives CDR1 DFQATT, CDR2 SNEGSKA (reference sequence). CDR3 DNA sequence: TGCAGTGCTCCGCCCGTTGCGGGGGTAGGCACAGATACGCAGTATTTT. It translates to CSAPPVAGVGTDTQYF.

The rearrangement uses TRBV29-1 and TRBJ1-1, with D uncertain. Germline CDR1 SQVTM, CDR2 ANQGSEA. The CDR3 runs to 12 residues. The CDR3 DNA reads TGCATCGGACGGTCCCGAGCGACTGAAGCTTTCTTT. It is translated as CIGRSRATEAFF.

The chain links TRBV20-1 to TRBJ2-1, with D perhaps matching TRBD1 or TRBD2 (5 bases each). CDR3 length: 12 amino acids. Per germline, CDR1 DFQATT and CDR2 SNEGSKA (reference sequence). V dropped 7 bases and J dropped 5 bases, with 12 bases sitting between them. The CDR3 sequence: CSVGTLHNEQFF. In DNA form, the CDR3 reads TGCAGTGTCGGGACCCTACACAATGAGCAGTTCTTC.

This rearrangement joins TRBV20-1 to TRBJ2-5; 9 bases are shared with TRBD2. CDR3 size: 17 residues. Germline assignment: CDR1 DFQATT and CDR2 SNEGSKA (reference sequence). V shed 6 bases and J 2 bases; nucleotides not matched to a gene: 16. CDR3 loop: CSAQFLSGGVLQETQYF. CDR3 nucleotides: TGCAGTGCCCAATTCCTTAGCGGGGGAGTCCTTCAAGAGACCCAGTACTTC.

This clonotype was counted only a few times. The chain employs TRBV7-9 and TRBJ1-2; 9 bases align to TRBD1. The CDR3 has 17 amino acids. Germline V gene sequence: CDR1 SEHNR, CDR2 FQNEAQ (reference sequence). Trimming took 1 base from V and 1 from J; bases not matched to a gene: 7. DNA for the CDR3: TGTGCCAGCAGCTTAGGGGCTGGGGGACAGGGTAACTATGGCTACACCTTC. It codes for CASSLGAGGQGNYGYTF.

This clonotype was seen a handful of times. The chain recombines TRBV7-6 with TRBJ2-1; 7 bases are a match to TRBD2. The CDR3 sequence is 16 residues long. Germline V gives CDR1 SGHVS, CDR2 FNYEAQ. V shed 4 bases, J shed 0 bases, and the junction held 6 bases outside the gene matches. The CDR3 protein is CASSSLWGGSYNEQFF. The CDR3, as DNA: TGTGCCAGCAGCTCGCTCTGGGGGGGCTCCTACAATGAGCAGTTCTTC. Drawing the rest from reference TRBV7-6 and TRBJ2-1, the complete variable domain is GAGVSQSPRYKVTKRGQDVALRCDPISGHVSLYWYRQALGQGPEFLTYFNYEAQQDKSGLPNDRFSAERPEGSISTLTIQRTEQRDSAMYRCASSSLWGGSYNEQFFGPGTRLTVL.

This clonotype was detected only a few times. This chain joins TRBV20-1 and TRBJ2-5, with 11 bases identical to TRBD2. Unmatched junction bases numbered 9, after V lost 6 bases and J lost 6 bases. The germline gives CDR1 DFQATT, CDR2 SNEGSKA (reference sequence). The CDR3 sequence is 14 residues long. The CDR3 region has the DNA TGCAGTGCGGAGACTAGCGGGGTGTGGAAGACCCAGTACTTC. It is translated as CSAETSGVWKTQYF.

This sequence joins TRBV11-2 and TRBJ2-2; weak D call: TRBD1 (5 bases). Trimming removed 7 bases at V and 3 bases at J, with 21 bases between. This CDR3 has 17 amino acids. The germline CDR1 and CDR2 sequences are SGHAT and FQNNGV. The CDR3: CASIPNSGKKDTGELFF. The CDR3 nucleotides read TGTGCCAGCATTCCCAACTCAGGGAAAAAGGACACCGGGGAGCTGTTTTTT.

Ten or more counts support this clonotype. The CDR3 is CASSLGTDEQYV. CDR3 in DNA: TGTGCCAGCAGCTTGGGGACGGACGAGCAGTACGTC. The V and J genes are TRBV7-8 and TRBJ2-7, with D perhaps given as TRBD1 or TRBD2 (5 bases each). The CDR3 extends over 12 amino acids. Per germline, CDR1 SGHVS and CDR2 FQNEAQ. Between the trimmed V and J ends, which lost 3 bases and 5 bases, there was a span of 8 bases.

Ten or more counts support this clonotype. This chain uses TRBV20-1 with TRBJ1-5; TRBD1 matches at 9 bases. Losses at the gene ends were 7 bases for V and 3 bases for J; bases not matched to a gene: 10. This CDR3 region has 15 residues. CDR1 DFQATT and CDR2 SNEGSKA come from the germline V gene (reference sequence). CDR3 DNA: TGCAGTGTCTCGGGGACAGGGAGCTCCAATCAGCCCCAGCATTTT. Residues: CSVSGTGSSNQPQHF.

In its sample, this clonotype was seen a few times. Here the CDR3 reads CATSRVAGASYEQYF. The DNA for the CDR3 is TGTGCCACCAGCAGAGTCGCAGGAGCCTCCTACGAGCAGTACTTC. V usage is TRBV15 and J usage is TRBJ2-7, with D unclear. Trimming removed 1 base at V and 0 bases at J, with 10 bases between. The length of the CDR3 is 15 residues. Germline V gene lookup returns CDR1 LNHNV and CDR2 YYDKDF (reference sequence). Using reference TRBV15 and TRBJ2-7 for the parts outside the CDR3, the full variable domain is DAMVIQNPRYQVTQFGKPVTLSCSQTLNHNVMYWYQQKSSQAPKLLFHYYDKDFNNEADTPDNFQSRRPNTSFCFLDIRSPGLGDTAMYLCATSRVAGASYEQYFGPGTRLTVT.

This clonotype was seen a handful of times. V gene TRBV20-1 combines with J gene TRBJ2-4; 7 positions agree with TRBD1. CDR3 length equals 14 residues. Germline CDR1 is DFQATT and CDR2 is SNEGSKA (reference sequence). J lost 9 bases, V lost 0 bases, and 8 bases had no gene match. The CDR3 DNA reads TGCAGTGCTAGAGACCGGACAGGCAGCGGCATTCAGTACTTC. Amino acid sequence: CSARDRTGSGIQYF.